This T cell receptor beta chain was observed in a study of blood T cell repertoires in COVID-19. Study-wide background: Sample material is recorded as cDNA or gDNA derived from T cells, B-cell-depleted T cells, or PBMCs.

V dropped 9 bases and J dropped 2 bases, with 14 bases sitting between them. The CDR3 is made up of 13 amino acids. Germline CDR1 is LNHDA and CDR2 is SQIVND (reference sequence). The authors' processing: From reference gene primer amplification, estimates of nucleated cell counts were derived. The data were produced by immunoSEQ multiplex PCR, yet TCRdb's version contains in-frame clones alone and is incomplete. That table furnishes V, J and clone size, whereas the DNA furnished D and trimming. This sample carries about 150,000 clones, roughly 89% of them seen once, and the ten largest clones take around 0.55%.

This chain connects TRBV19 to TRBJ2-7, with a weak D call TRBD1 (6 bases). Sequencing was done on a sample of peripheral blood. The sequence came from a man in his fifties or sixties with acute or convalescent COVID-19. The CDR3 coding sequence is TGTGCCAGAGGGTCGGGACACACCTACGAGCAGTACGTC. Its protein is CARGSGHTYEQYV.